This TCR beta chain was profiled in a study of early T cells in non-severe SARS-CoV-2 infection (dated by TCRdb to 2020 to 2023). Looking at the study overall: Because TCR sequencing relied on bulk RNA taken from unsorted whole blood, pairing of alpha and beta chains was not possible. What the authors observed across the whole study: VDJdb matching was skewed toward anti-spike CD8 responses and likely underestimated virus-specific expansions by missing private and CD4 specificities.

The CDR3 covers 15 residues, taking in both the cysteine and the phenylalanine. This entry keeps only the CDR3 DNA: 45 bases, framed from base 1. V is cut back by 3 bases and J by 5 bases, with 7 bases in the junction unmatched. From a lookup of the germline V gene, CDR1 and CDR2 are SGHTA and FQGNSA. A case-control design nested within a healthcare worker cohort in London, UK, was used, with weekly nasopharyngeal swab PCR tests and blood sampling performed. Healthcare workers were enrolled in the week of the UK lockdown, from 23 to 31 March 2020, and were followed every week for up to roughly 16 weeks. Library prep was done by 5' RACE. The sample was run on a NextSeq 500. In the TCR library protocol, unique molecular identifiers were attached to individual cDNA molecules to correct for PCR bias and sequencing error. Both TCR alpha and beta chains were sequenced, and tight co-correlation was observed between alpha and beta sequence abundances in each sample. The authors processed their data as follows. V gene, J gene and CDR3 annotation of TCR sequences was performed with Decombinator V4. TCRs were defined as expanded if a significant change between any two time points was detected under a Poisson model with p below 0.0001. TCR abundances were normalised to the total number of TCRs sequenced in each sample and reported as counts per million. MAIT TCRs were defined by TRAV1-2 paired with TRAJ12, TRAJ20 or TRAJ33, and iNKT TCRs by TRAV10 paired with TRAJ18. VDJdb, accessed on 1 November 2021, was searched for TCRs annotated for CMV, EBV and SARS-CoV-2, and TCRs annotated for more than one antigen were excluded. TCRdb passed the public sequencing reads through fastp at Q25 and MiXCR, retaining productive beta sequences. CDR3 protein duplicates are merged, each entry listing the most common genes and DNA. For this entry, the V and J calls and clone size follow TCRdb and not the study's own pipeline. The table for this sample lists about 33,000 distinct CDR3 sequences; 5% to 6% of them were counted only once. The top ten clones comprise roughly 29% of the sample.

Turning to this clonotype: Its recognized antigen is unknown. It has no much larger one-base neighbor in the sample; base qualities were not kept.

The chain is assembled from TRBV7-2 and TRBJ2-5; the junction holds 9 bases that match TRBD1. Sample: whole blood. The receptor was derived from an adult who was a healthcare worker with PCR-confirmed SARS-CoV-2 infection or an uninfected control (not recorded which). The DNA sequence is TGTGCCAGCAGCTTGACAGGGGGAAATAGGGAGACCCAGTACTTC. It encodes CASSLTGGNRETQYF.